This entry lists 27 T cell receptor beta chains sequenced from one sample in a study of shared clonotypes between healthy human individuals. Repertoires were generated with immunoSEQ multiplex PCR, while TCRdb's copy carries only in-frame clones and drops some. Of 550,000 to 850,000 clones listed, just under 75% are singletons. The sequencing input was memory CD4+ T cells sorted from blood. Subset indicated: CD45RA-negative fraction. All receptors come from a woman aged 25 to 39 in good health.

This chain uses TRBV7-2 with TRBJ2-1, with 12 nucleotides matching TRBD2. After removal of 5 bases from V and 0 bases from J, the junction contained 5 bases not matched to a gene. Germline assignment: CDR1 SGHTA and CDR2 FQGNSA. The CDR3 is made up of 17 amino acids. As DNA, the CDR3 is TGTGCCAGCAGCCCAAGGACTAGCGGGATCTCCTACAATGAGCAGTTCTTC. Translation: CASSPRTSGISYNEQFF.

This clone was recorded once. The chain is built from TRBV19 and TRBJ2-7; TRBD2 matches at 11 bases. Looked up from germline, CDR1 is LNHDA and CDR2 is SQIVND (reference sequence). The CDR3 has 15 residues. Germline trimming cut 4 bases from V and 5 bases from J; bases unmatched to any gene: 7. CDR3 in DNA: TGTGCCAGTAGTACCCAACTAGCGGGAGCGGACGAGCAGTACTTC. The encoded protein is CASSTQLAGADEQYF.

This chain uses TRBV6-5 with TRBJ2-7, with 7 positions matching TRBD1. J was trimmed by 2 bases and V by 2 bases; bases with no gene match: 6. The CDR3 covers 15 residues. Germline CDR1 is MNHEY and CDR2 is SVGAGI. CDR3 bases: TGTGCCAGCAGTTACAATTGGGGACAGACCTACGAGCAGTACTTC. It yields the protein CASSYNWGQTYEQYF.

This clone was observed a handful of times. This rearrangement joins TRBV11-2 to TRBJ2-4; D may correspond to TRBD1 or TRBD2 (6 bases each). The CDR3 is made up of 14 amino acids. Germline CDR1 reads SGHAT; CDR2 reads FQNNGV. V was cut by 7 bases and J by 4 bases, with 14 bases left in between. This CDR3 reads CASIALGGKNIQYF. DNA for the CDR3: TGTGCCAGCATCGCGCTAGGGGGGAAAAACATTCAGTACTTC.

Concerning this clone itself: Other DNA sequences of this sample code for an identical CDR3. The V call is TRBV20-1, the J call TRBJ1-1; D gene unclear. Germline loops: CDR1 DFQATT, CDR2 SNEGSKA (reference sequence). The CDR3 consists of 11 residues. Trimming left V 5 bases short and J 1 base short, with 5 bases between. CDR3 nucleotide sequence: TGCAGTGCTCGGCAGAACACTGAAGCTTTCTTT. This translates into CSARQNTEAFF.

The J gene is TRBJ2-7, the V gene TRBV28; 7 bases line up with TRBD1. The CDR3 runs to 15 residues. V shed 6 bases, J shed 0 bases, and the junction held 8 bases outside the gene matches. CDR1 is MDHEN, CDR2 SYDVKM, per germline. The CDR3 sequence: CASRLDRVGSYEQYF. The CDR3 nucleotides are TGTGCCAGCAGACTTGACAGGGTGGGCTCCTACGAGCAGTACTTC.

The chain is built from TRBV4-1 and TRBJ2-7; 12 positions match TRBD1. Trimming cost V 4 bases and J 2 bases; bases outside gene matches: 9. The CDR3 is 17 amino acids. The germline V gene encodes CDR1 MGHRA and CDR2 YSYEKL. The CDR3 DNA reads as TGCGCCAGCAGCCCCCTGCCGGGACAGGGGGCTCCCTACGAGCAGTACTTC. The encoded protein is CASSPLPGQGAPYEQYF.

The rearrangement links TRBV7-9 to TRBJ2-1; 9 bases fit TRBD2. The V segment lost 3 bases and the J segment 15 bases; nucleotides outside the gene matches: 9. The germline V gene encodes CDR1 SEHNR and CDR2 FQNEAQ (reference sequence). This CDR3 is built from 13 residues. The CDR3 coding sequence is TGTGCCAGCAGCTTTGGGGCGGGAGGGCCTATGTTCTTC. Protein: CASSFGAGGPMFF.

This clone was observed a single time. The gene calls are TRBV7-8 and TRBJ2-1; D might be TRBD1 or TRBD2, each matching 5 bases. V was shortened by 5 bases and J by 4 bases, with 18 bases between the two germline ends. Germline CDR1 and CDR2: SGHVS and FQNEAQ. The CDR3 loop spans 16 amino acids. The CDR3 DNA sequence: TGTGCCAGCAGCCCTTTGGGGCTAGCATCTTACAATGAGCAGTTCTTC. Translating gives CASSPLGLASYNEQFF.

Points on this clone: It may be a read error: a sequence one base away is much more abundant. Other DNA sequences in the same sample also yield this CDR3. V gene TRBV28 combines with J gene TRBJ2-7, with D possibly TRBD1 on 5 matching bases. This CDR3 is built from 13 residues. V was trimmed by 5 bases and J by 0 bases, leaving 8 bases between them. Per the germline V gene, CDR1 is MDHEN and CDR2 is SYDVKM. This chain's CDR3 is CASSGAVSYEQYF. DNA for the CDR3: TGTGCCAGCAGTGGGGCAGTCTCCTACGAGCAGTACTTC.

The gene calls are TRBV5-1 and TRBJ2-3; 9 nucleotides agree with TRBD1. After removal of 4 bases from V and 4 bases from J, the junction contained 7 bases not matched to a gene. This CDR3 region has 15 residues. CDR1 is SGHRS and CDR2 is YFSETQ in the germline V gene. The CDR3 protein is CASSTQGARSDTQYF. The CDR3 DNA sequence: TGCGCCAGCAGCACACAGGGGGCAAGGTCAGATACGCAGTATTTT.

This clone was counted between two and nine times. The V call is TRBV4-1, the J call TRBJ2-7; 11 bases fit TRBD2. This CDR3 has 15 amino acids. V lost 4 bases and J lost 6; bases outside the gene matches: 8. Germline V gene data show CDR1 as MGHRA and CDR2 as YSYEKL. The CDR3 DNA reads TGCGCCAGCAGCCCACAACTAGCGGGAGAGGTCGAGCAGTACTTC. Its translation: CASSPQLAGEVEQYF.

The chain has TRBV5-1 and TRBJ2-1; TRBD2 aligns across 7 bases. V lost 0 bases and J lost 2; bases outside the gene matches: 2. Per germline, CDR1 SGHRS and CDR2 YFSETQ. CDR3 length: 15 amino acids. The chain's CDR3 is CASSLGLATYNEQFF. The CDR3 DNA is TGCGCCAGCAGCTTGGGACTAGCTACCTACAATGAGCAGTTCTTC.

This chain uses TRBV7-9 with TRBJ1-1; tentatively, D is TRBD1 (5 bases). CDR1 is SEHNR, CDR2 FQNEAQ, per germline (reference sequence). Trimming pared 1 base from V and 1 base from J, leaving 7 bases between. The CDR3 sequence is 14 residues long. CDR3 DNA: TGTGCCAGCAGCTTAGAACAGGCGAACACTGAAGCTTTCTTT. Residues: CASSLEQANTEAFF.

The rearrangement links TRBV19 to TRBJ1-3; 7 bases are a match to TRBD1. CDR1 and CDR2 (germline): LNHDA, SQIVND (reference sequence). Losses at the gene ends were 9 bases for V and 2 bases for J; bases not matched to a gene: 4. This CDR3 spans 13 amino acids. The CDR3 region is CASNRGTGNTIYF. The CDR3 region has the DNA TGTGCCAGCAACAGGGGTACTGGAAACACCATATATTTT.

The chain links TRBV11-2 to TRBJ2-7; D might be TRBD2 (5 bases). Trimming left V 4 bases short and J 4 bases short, with 11 bases between. This CDR3 spans 13 amino acids. The germline CDR1 and CDR2 sequences are SGHAT and FQNNGV. The CDR3 protein is CASSSQRVYEQYF. CDR3 nucleotide sequence: TGTGCCAGCAGCTCCCAGAGGGTTTACGAGCAGTACTTC.

The chain has TRBV5-1 and TRBJ2-7, with D perhaps matching TRBD1 or TRBD2 (5 bases each). The germline V and J ends were trimmed by 6 bases and 7 bases, with 14 bases remaining between them. This CDR3 comprises 12 residues. Germline CDR1 and CDR2: SGHRS and YFSETQ. CDR3 in amino acids: CASKGTGGEQYF. The DNA for the CDR3 is TGCGCCAGCAAAGGGACCGGAGGAGAGCAGTACTTC. Filled out from reference TRBV5-1 and TRBJ2-7, the complete variable domain reads KAGVTQTPRYLIKTRGQQVTLSCSPISGHRSVSWYQQTPGQGLQFLFEYFSETQRNKGNFPGRFSGRQFSNSRSEMNVSTLELGDSALYLCASKGTGGEQYFGPGTRLTVT.

This sequence joins TRBV10-1 and TRBJ2-1; D unresolved. V gave up 0 bases and J gave up 10 bases, with 10 bases separating them. The CDR3 totals 13 residues. Germline V gene sequence: CDR1 WNHNN, CDR2 SYGVQD (reference sequence). CDR3 sequence reads: CASSESILVEQFF. The CDR3 DNA sequence: TGCGCCAGCAGTGAGTCGATCCTAGTGGAGCAGTTCTTC.

V usage is TRBV10-3 and J usage is TRBJ2-2; 11 bases agree with TRBD1. Trimming cost V 0 bases and J 2 bases; bases outside gene matches: 5. The CDR3 runs 18 residues. Germline loops: CDR1 ENHRY, CDR2 SYGVKD. Here the CDR3 reads CAISESHGTGGNTGELFF. In nucleotides, the CDR3 is TGTGCCATCAGTGAGTCGCATGGGACAGGGGGAAACACCGGGGAGCTGTTTTTT.

About this clone itself: Other DNA variants within this sample encode the same CDR3. The gene calls are TRBV19 and TRBJ1-2; no firm D call. V was cut by 4 bases and J by 5 bases, with 5 bases left in between. The CDR3 has 11 amino acids. Germline CDR1 and CDR2: LNHDA and SQIVND (reference sequence). The CDR3 loop is CASSTPYGYTF. CDR3 coding DNA: TGTGCCAGTAGTACGCCGTATGGCTACACCTTC.

The chain couples TRBV20-1 to TRBJ1-3, with D uncertain. Germline CDR1 DFQATT, CDR2 SNEGSKA (reference sequence). V was pared by 4 bases and J by 4 bases, with 5 bases between. CDR3 length: 11 amino acids. CDR3 nucleotide sequence: TGCAGTGCTACGCTGGGAAACACCATATATTTT. This sequence encodes CSATLGNTIYF.

In this sample, this clone turned up a few times. V usage is TRBV28 and J usage is TRBJ2-7; 14 bases are shared with TRBD2. V lost 10 bases and J lost 0; bases outside the gene matches: 14. CDR3 size: 18 residues. CDR1 is MDHEN, CDR2 SYDVKM, per germline. The CDR3 region is CATSQETSGRGSSYEQYF. CDR3 in DNA: TGTGCCACCTCTCAGGAGACTAGCGGGAGGGGAAGCTCCTACGAGCAGTACTTC. Looking up the rest from reference TRBV28 and TRBJ2-7 gives the full variable domain: DVKVTQSSRYLVKRTGEKVFLECVQDMDHENMFWYRQDPGLGLRLIYFSYDVKMKEKGDIPEGYSVSREKKERFSLILESASTNQTSMYLCATSQETSGRGSSYEQYFGPGTRLTVT.

In regard to this clone: The same CDR3 also results from other DNA sequences found in this sample. The chain uses TRBV9 and TRBJ2-3, with TRBD2 identical over 8 bases. The germline gives CDR1 SGDLS, CDR2 YYNGEE. V lost 1 base to trimming and J lost 0 bases; unmatched junction nucleotides: 1. The CDR3 sequence is 15 residues long. The CDR3 DNA reads as TGTGCCAGCAGCGTACTAGCGGGCAGCACAGATACGCAGTATTTT. Its protein product is CASSVLAGSTDTQYF. Full variable domain (rest looked up from reference TRBV9 and TRBJ2-3): DSGVTQTPKHLITATGQRVTLRCSPRSGDLSVYWYQQSLDQGLQFLIQYYNGEERAKGNILERFSAQQFPDLHSELNLSSLELGDSALYFCASSVLAGSTDTQYFGPGTRLTVL.

The chain employs TRBV7-2 and TRBJ2-1; a possible D gene is TRBD1 (6 bases). The germline V and J ends were trimmed by 3 bases and 2 bases, with 17 bases remaining between them. Looked up from germline, CDR1 is SGHTA and CDR2 is FQGNSA. The CDR3 is made up of 17 amino acids. CDR3 sequence (DNA): TGTGCCAGCAGCTTCGTCGCAGGACAGCCACCCTACAATGAGCAGTTCTTC. Its protein product is CASSFVAGQPPYNEQFF.

This chain connects TRBV5-1 to TRBJ1-1; tentative D call: TRBD1 (5 bases). Looked up from germline, CDR1 is SGHRS and CDR2 is YFSETQ. Trimming shortened V by 2 bases and J by 6 bases, and 14 bases separated the two germline ends. The CDR3 covers 14 residues. The CDR3 sequence is CASSFGHQEPEAFF. CDR3 DNA: TGCGCCAGCAGCTTCGGACACCAGGAGCCTGAAGCTTTCTTT. Together with reference TRBV5-1 and TRBJ1-1, the CDR3 gives the full variable domain: KAGVTQTPRYLIKTRGQQVTLSCSPISGHRSVSWYQQTPGQGLQFLFEYFSETQRNKGNFPGRFSGRQFSNSRSEMNVSTLELGDSALYLCASSFGHQEPEAFFGQGTRLTVV.

This chain connects TRBV7-3 to TRBJ1-5; unclear D gene. Trimming removed 6 bases from V and 8 bases from J, with 14 bases in between. The CDR3 loop spans 13 amino acids. Germline lookup yields CDR1 SGHTA and CDR2 FQGTGA. CDR3 region: CASSKNGGEPQHF. CDR3 bases: TGTGCCAGCAGTAAAAATGGCGGTGAGCCCCAGCATTTT.

This clone was seen only a few times. The rearrangement uses TRBV11-2 and TRBJ2-1, with 12 nucleotides matching TRBD2. The CDR3 contains 17 residues. Per the germline V gene, CDR1 is SGHAT and CDR2 is FQNNGV. V dropped 5 bases and J dropped 7; count of bases not matched to a gene: 12. The CDR3 coding sequence is TGTGCCAGCAGCACAGAGACTAGCGGGAGAGTGAGGAATGAGCAGTTCTTC. This gives the protein CASSTETSGRVRNEQFF.